This T cell receptor beta chain was identified in a study of response to subunit inactivated influenza vaccine. Germline-derived CDR1 and CDR2 are LGHNA and YSLEER. This CDR3 is built from 18 residues. With V trimmed by 0 bases and J by 4 bases, 11 bases remained unmatched. The study, taken as a whole, reports: T cells newly recruited by each seasonal influenza vaccination are few, the authors suggested.

This clonotype was counted once. The antigen is not known. TCRdb independently ran MiXCR on the RT-PCR reads; one entry per CDR3 protein. Here the sample spans around 200,000 distinct CDR3 sequences, approximately 15% being singletons. The chain employs TRBV4-3 and TRBJ2-1; 8 bases agree with TRBD2. The specimen comprised CD8+ T cells sorted from PBMCs, sampled 4 to 6 days after vaccination. The clonotype was recovered from a man in his forties or fifties who received an inactivated influenza vaccine. The CDR3, as DNA: TGCGCCAGCAGCCAAGATTTACTAGCGGTCGGCCTATACAATGAGCAGTTCTTC. It codes for CASSQDLLAVGLYNEQFF.